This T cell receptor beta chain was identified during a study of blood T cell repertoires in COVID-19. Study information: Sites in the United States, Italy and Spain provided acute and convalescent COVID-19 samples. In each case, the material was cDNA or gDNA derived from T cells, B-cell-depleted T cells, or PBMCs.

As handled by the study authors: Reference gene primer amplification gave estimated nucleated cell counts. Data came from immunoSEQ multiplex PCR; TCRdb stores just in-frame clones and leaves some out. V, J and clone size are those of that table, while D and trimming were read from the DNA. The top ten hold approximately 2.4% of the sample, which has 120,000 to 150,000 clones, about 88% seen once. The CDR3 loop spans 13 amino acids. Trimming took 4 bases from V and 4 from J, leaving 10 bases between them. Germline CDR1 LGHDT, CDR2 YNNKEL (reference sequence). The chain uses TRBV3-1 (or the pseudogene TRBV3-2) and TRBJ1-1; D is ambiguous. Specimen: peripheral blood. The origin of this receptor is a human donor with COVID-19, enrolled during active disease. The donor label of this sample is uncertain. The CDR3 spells CASSPLGITEAFF. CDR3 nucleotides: TGTGCCAGCAGCCCCCTTGGCATCACTGAAGCTTTCTTT.